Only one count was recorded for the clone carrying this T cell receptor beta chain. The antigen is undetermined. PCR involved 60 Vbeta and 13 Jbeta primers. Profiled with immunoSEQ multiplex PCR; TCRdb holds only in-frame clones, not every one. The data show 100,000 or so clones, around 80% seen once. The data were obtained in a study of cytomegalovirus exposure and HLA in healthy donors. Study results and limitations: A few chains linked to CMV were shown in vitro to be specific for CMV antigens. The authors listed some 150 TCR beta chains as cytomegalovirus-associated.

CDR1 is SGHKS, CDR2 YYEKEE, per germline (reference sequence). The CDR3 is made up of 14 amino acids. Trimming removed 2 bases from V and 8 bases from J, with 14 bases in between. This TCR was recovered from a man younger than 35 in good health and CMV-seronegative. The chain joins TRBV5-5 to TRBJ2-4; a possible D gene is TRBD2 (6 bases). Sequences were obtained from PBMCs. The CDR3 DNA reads TGTGCCAGCAGCTTACTCCTCCCGGGGGACATTCAGTACTTC. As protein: CASSLLLPGDIQYF.